This T cell receptor (beta chain) appears in the sequencing data of a study of blood T cells in healthy people across ages. Study findings and constraints: Aged donors had fewer naive CD4+ cells and lower diversity than long-lived donors. Changes seen in expanded clonotypes were possibly confounded by donor CMV status left unknown.

In the case of this clonotype: What it recognizes is unknown.

Alongside a J-beta primer mix, a sample-barcoded 5' primer served in a second PCR lasting about 7 to 11 cycles. Sequencing of every sample gave 2.5 million or more CDR3-containing paired-end reads. TCRdb independently ran MiXCR on the 5' RACE reads; one entry per CDR3 protein. The repertoire has around 900,000 distinct CDR3 sequences, around 26% of them found once; the top ten carry roughly 17%. Trimming shortened V by 7 bases and J by 4 bases, and 13 bases separated the two germline ends. CDR3 length: 14 residues. CDR1 MNHEY and CDR2 SVGEGT come from the germline V gene. The chain carries TRBV6-2 or TRBV6-3 and TRBJ2-2; D gene uncertain. The sequencing input was blood. The origin of this receptor is a woman older than 75 in good health. The CDR3 nucleotides are TGTGCCAGCACCAAACCGGACCCCACCGGGGAGCTGTTTTTT. Translating it yields CASTKPDPTGELFF.